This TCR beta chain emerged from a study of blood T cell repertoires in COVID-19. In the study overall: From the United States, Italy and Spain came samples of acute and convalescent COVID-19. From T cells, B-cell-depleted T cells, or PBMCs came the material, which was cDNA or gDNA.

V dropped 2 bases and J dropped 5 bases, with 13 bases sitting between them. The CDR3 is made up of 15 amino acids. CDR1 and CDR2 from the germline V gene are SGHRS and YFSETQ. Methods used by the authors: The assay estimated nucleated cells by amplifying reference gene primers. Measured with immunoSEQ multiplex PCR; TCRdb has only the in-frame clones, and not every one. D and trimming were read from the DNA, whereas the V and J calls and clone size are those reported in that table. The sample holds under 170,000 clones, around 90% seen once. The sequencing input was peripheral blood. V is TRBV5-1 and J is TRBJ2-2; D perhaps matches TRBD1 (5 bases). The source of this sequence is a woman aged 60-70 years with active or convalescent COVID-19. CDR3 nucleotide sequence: TGCGCCAGCAGCTTTATCAGGGAAGGGACCGGGGAGCTGTTTTTT. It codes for CASSFIREGTGELFF.